This passage covers 17 T cell receptor beta chains from one sample sequenced in a study of monozygotic twins with inflammatory bowel disease. TCRdb reworked the 5' RACE reads into one entry per CDR3 protein, no DNA. This sample's table reports fewer than 450,000 distinct CDR3 sequences. The sequencing sample was made of blood. The receptors originated from a human donor with ulcerative colitis or Crohn's disease, or a healthy co-twin of an affected twin (not recorded which).

The chain recombines TRBV6-2 or TRBV6-3 with TRBJ2-7. The CDR3 covers 14 residues. Germline values: CDR1 MNHEY, CDR2 SVGEGT. This CDR3 reads CASSQPRRSYEQYF.

V usage is TRBV4-3 and J usage is TRBJ2-3; TCRdb gives TRBD2 as the D gene, but with no DNA this cannot be confirmed. This CDR3 region has 17 residues. Germline V CDR1 and CDR2: LGHNA, YSLEER. The CDR3 sequence is CASSQDGGGLFTDTQYF.

V usage is TRBV7-2 and J usage is TRBJ2-7; the TRBD2 assignment by TCRdb is unverifiable without DNA. This CDR3 spans 16 amino acids. Germline V gene lookup returns CDR1 SGHTA and CDR2 FQGNSA. The CDR3 loop reads CASSLWVAGSSYEQYF. The whole variable domain, filled in from reference TRBV7-2 and TRBJ2-7, reads GAGVSQSPSNKVTEKGKDVELRCDPISGHTALYWYRQSLGQGLEFLIYFQGNSAPDKSGLPSDRFSAERTGGSVSTLTIQRTQQEDSAVYLCASSLWVAGSSYEQYFGPGTRLTVT.

V gene TRBV5-1 combines with J gene TRBJ1-2; with no DNA, the TCRdb D assignment of TRBD1 cannot be verified. Per the germline V gene, CDR1 is SGHRS and CDR2 is YFSETQ. The CDR3 loop spans 15 amino acids. CDR3 sequence reads: CASSLTSGENYGYTF.

The chain recombines TRBV5-1 with TRBJ1-1; TCRdb lists TRBD1, though no DNA is available to test this call. The CDR3 contains 15 residues. Germline CDR1 SGHRS, CDR2 YFSETQ. This CDR3 reads CASSLDTGRGTEAFF.

The J gene is TRBJ2-3, the V gene TRBV6-2 or TRBV6-3; the D call of TRBD2 rests on TCRdb alone, since no DNA is present to check it. The CDR3 extends over 15 amino acids. Germline V gene sequence: CDR1 MNHEY, CDR2 SVGEGT. The CDR3 spells CASSLLAGVGDTQYF.

The chain is built from TRBV9 and TRBJ2-4; there is no DNA to check the TCRdb D call of TRBD1. Germline V CDR1 and CDR2: SGDLS, YYNGEE. This CDR3 contains 17 residues. The CDR3 loop is CASSVVPRDDKENIQYF.

The rearrangement joins TRBV11-3 to TRBJ2-7; checking the TCRdb D call of TRBD1 is not possible without DNA. Germline V gene lookup returns CDR1 SGHNT and CDR2 YENEEA. This CDR3 comprises 15 residues. The CDR3 region is CASSFDGTEGYEQYF.

This rearrangement joins TRBV20-1 to TRBJ1-6; TCRdb gives TRBD1 as the D gene, but with no DNA this cannot be confirmed. The germline V gene encodes CDR1 DFQATT and CDR2 SNEGSKA (reference sequence). The CDR3 contains 15 residues. The chain's CDR3 is CSARQRTGIHSPLHF.

The rearrangement joins TRBV12-3 or TRBV12-4 to TRBJ1-5; TCRdb's D gene call, TRBD1, goes unchecked for lack of DNA. The CDR3 is 14 residues long. This chain's CDR3 is CASSWDSYNQPQHF.

The chain has TRBV25-1 and TRBJ2-3. The germline V gene encodes CDR1 MGHDK and CDR2 SYGVNS. The CDR3 runs to 16 residues. The CDR3 reads CASSEYIQGRADTQYF. The whole variable domain, remainder taken from reference TRBV25-1 and TRBJ2-3, is EADIYQTPRYLVIGTGKKITLECSQTMGHDKMYWYQQDPGMELHLIHYSYGVNSTEKGDLSSESTVSRIRTEHFPLTLESARPSHTSQYLCASSEYIQGRADTQYFGPGTRLTVL.

The chain joins TRBV18 to TRBJ1-5; there is no DNA to check the TCRdb D call of TRBD1. The CDR3 has 15 amino acids. From germline, CDR1 is KGHSH and CDR2 LQKENI. The CDR3 reads CASSPGHRSNQPQHF.

The chain has TRBV7-9 and TRBJ1-2; TCRdb proposes TRBD1, but this gene call is untestable without DNA. Per the germline V gene, CDR1 is SEHNR and CDR2 is FQNEAQ (reference sequence). CDR3 length: 16 residues. The chain's CDR3 is CASSQGLGQANYGYTF.

This sequence joins TRBV12-5 and TRBJ1-5. The CDR3 covers 15 residues. CDR1 is LGHNT, CDR2 FRNRAP, per germline. This chain's CDR3 is CASASIVSWNQPQHF.

The gene calls are TRBV6-1 and TRBJ1-2. CDR1 MNHNS and CDR2 SASEGT come from the germline V gene. The CDR3 has 14 amino acids. This CDR3 is CASSEGGANYGYTF.

The rearrangement links TRBV19 to TRBJ1-1; TCRdb reports TRBD1, a call that lacks DNA to check it against. The CDR3 extends over 15 amino acids. The V gene's germline CDR1 is LNHDA and CDR2 SQIVND (reference sequence). CDR3 protein: CASSTRQGRIAEAFF.

The rearrangement uses TRBV7-3 and TRBJ2-3; the D call from TCRdb, TRBD1, cannot be confirmed without DNA. The CDR3 covers 13 residues. Germline V CDR1 and CDR2: SGHTA, FQGTGA. CDR3: CASSNRLADTQYF. The complete variable domain, with remaining parts taken from reference TRBV7-3 and TRBJ2-3, reads GAGVSQTPSNKVTEKGKYVELRCDPISGHTALYWYRQSLGQGPEFLIYFQGTGAADDSGLPNDRFFAVRPEGSVSTLKIQRTERGDSAVYLCASSNRLADTQYFGPGTRLTVL.